This TCR beta chain was documented in a study of read filtering for tumor transcriptome and immune sequencing. At the level of the study: R-ISS stage counts were under 10 for I, about 17 for II, roughly seven for III. Whole-transcriptome libraries were prepared after DNase treatment.

From 300 to 450 ng of RNA, a library with molecular barcoded alpha/delta and beta/gamma adaptors was made. TCRdb redid the calling of the reads with MiXCR, one entry per CDR3 protein. The sample includes about 57,000 distinct CDR3 sequences, 20% to 25% of them seen just once. Germline V gene data show CDR1 as SGHRS and CDR2 as YFSETQ. The ends were cut back, 10 bases at V and 1 base at J, with 14 bases in the middle. This CDR3 is 13 amino acids long. The chain recombines TRBV5-1 with TRBJ1-1; D remains ambiguous. The sample consisted of a population of CD138-negative cells sorted from bone marrow. The receptor was isolated from a donor aged 40 or over with multiple myeloma. The CDR3 protein is CAGKPDENTEAFF. The CDR3 region has the DNA TGCGCCGGCAAACCTGACGAGAACACTGAAGCTTTCTTT.